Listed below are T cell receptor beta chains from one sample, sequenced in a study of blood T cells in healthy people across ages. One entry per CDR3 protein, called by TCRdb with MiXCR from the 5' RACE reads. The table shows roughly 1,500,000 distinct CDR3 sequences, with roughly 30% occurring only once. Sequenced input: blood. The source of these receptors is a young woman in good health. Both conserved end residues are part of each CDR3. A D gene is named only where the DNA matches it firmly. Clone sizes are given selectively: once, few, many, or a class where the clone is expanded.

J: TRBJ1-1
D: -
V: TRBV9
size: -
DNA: TGTGCCAGCAGCCCCTCTGAGGGGTGGAACACTGAAGCTTTCTTT
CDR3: CASSPSEGWNTEAFF

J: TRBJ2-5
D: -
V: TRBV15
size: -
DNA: TGTGCCACCAGCAGAGATAGGGCTCAGACCCAGTACTTC
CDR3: CATSRDRAQTQYF

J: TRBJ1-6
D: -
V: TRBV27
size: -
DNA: TGTGCCAGCAGTTTCGTACAGGTTCAGGGTTCACCCCTCCACTTT
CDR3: CASSFVQVQGSPLHF

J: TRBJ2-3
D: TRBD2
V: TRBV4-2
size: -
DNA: TGTGCCAGCAGCCAAGATCGGATTTTGGTAGCGGGAGATGATAGAGATACGCAGTATTTT
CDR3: CASSQDRILVAGDDRDTQYF

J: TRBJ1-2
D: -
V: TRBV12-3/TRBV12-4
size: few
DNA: TGTGCCAACAGTTTCGTGGTAGGGTTTGGCTACACCTTC
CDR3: CANSFVVGFGYTF

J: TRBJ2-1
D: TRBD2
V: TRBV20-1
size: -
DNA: TGCAGTGCGGGACTAGCGGGACTTACCTACAATGAGCAGTTCTTC
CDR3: CSAGLAGLTYNEQFF

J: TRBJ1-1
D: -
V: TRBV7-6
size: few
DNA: TGTGCCAGCAGCCGGCCTCTGGACACTGAAGCTTTCTTT
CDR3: CASSRPLDTEAFF

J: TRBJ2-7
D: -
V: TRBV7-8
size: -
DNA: TGTGCCAGCAGCTTCGCCGGAGGCAACTCCTACGAGCAGTACTTC
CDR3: CASSFAGGNSYEQYF

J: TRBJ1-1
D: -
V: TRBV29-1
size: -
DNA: TGCAGCGTAGGGACAAGGAGGGACACTGAAGCTTTCTTT
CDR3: CSVGTRRDTEAFF

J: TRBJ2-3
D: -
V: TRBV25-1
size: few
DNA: TGTGCCAGCAGTGAAGGGGGGGCTACCACAGATACGCAGTATTTT
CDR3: CASSEGGATTDTQYF

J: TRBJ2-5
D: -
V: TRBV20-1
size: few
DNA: TGCAGTGCTAGAGATCGAGCCCTTGGGGGTTCACTCCAAGAGACCCAGTACTTC
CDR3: CSARDRALGGSLQETQYF

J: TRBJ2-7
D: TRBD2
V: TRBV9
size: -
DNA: TGTGCCAGCAGCGCGACTAGCAGTTCCTACGAGCAGTACTTC
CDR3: CASSATSSSYEQYF

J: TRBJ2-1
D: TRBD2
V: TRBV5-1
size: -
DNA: TGCGCCAGCACCCCAACGCGGGGACTATACAATGAGCAGTTCTTC
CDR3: CASTPTRGLYNEQFF

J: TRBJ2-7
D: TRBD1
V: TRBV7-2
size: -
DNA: TGTGCCAGCAGCTTAGCCCGGACAGGGTCCGGCTACGAGCAGTACTTC
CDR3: CASSLARTGSGYEQYF

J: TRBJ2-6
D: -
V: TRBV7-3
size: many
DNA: TGTGCCAGCAGCGGCTCTGGGGCCAACGTCCTGACTTTC
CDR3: CASSGSGANVLTF

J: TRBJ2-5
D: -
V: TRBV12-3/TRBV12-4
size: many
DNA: TGTGCCAGCAGTGACCGGGCTACCCAAGAGACCCAGTACTTC
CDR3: CASSDRATQETQYF

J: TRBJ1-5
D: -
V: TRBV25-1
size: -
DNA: TGTGCCAGCAGGATGGGAAGCCAGCCCCAGCATTTT
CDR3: CASRMGSQPQHF

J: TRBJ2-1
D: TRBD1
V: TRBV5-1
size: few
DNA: TGCGCCAGCAGCTTGGCCGGACAGGTGTGGTTCTTCGATGAGCAGTTCTTC
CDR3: CASSLAGQVWFFDEQFF

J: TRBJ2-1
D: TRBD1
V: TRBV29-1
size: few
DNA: TGCAGTCACCCCCTGACAGGGTTCAATGAGCAGTTCTTC
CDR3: CSHPLTGFNEQFF